These 28 T cell receptor beta chains were all obtained from the same sample, sequenced in a study of control samples from healthy donors and cancer patients. The method was immunoSEQ multiplex PCR; TCRdb's version includes in-frame clones alone and lacks a portion of them. The table has about 28,000 clones, around 87% seen once. Sequencing was done on a sample of PBMCs. Source of these receptors: a woman in her forties with lung cancer.

The chain has TRBV11-1 and TRBJ2-6, with 7 bases lining up with TRBD1. This CDR3 is built from 16 residues. Germline lookup yields CDR1 SGHAT and CDR2 FQDESV (reference sequence). V was pared by 3 bases and J by 0 bases, with 2 bases of the junction left unmatched. The CDR3 is CASSFDRASGANVLTF. In nucleotides, the CDR3 is TGTGCCAGCAGCTTTGACAGGGCCTCTGGGGCCAACGTCCTGACTTTC.

The V gene is TRBV2, the J gene TRBJ1-2, with 7 bases fitting TRBD1. The CDR3 has 14 residues. Germline CDR1 and CDR2: SNHLY and FYNNEI. Trimming took 5 bases from V and 7 from J; bases not matched to a gene: 10. CDR3 nucleotides: TGTGCCAGCAGTTTGGCCCCAGGGGGGACTGGCTACACCTTC. As protein: CASSLAPGGTGYTF.

This clone has a handful of counts. The chain recombines TRBV28 with TRBJ1-5, with D hard to call. The CDR3 totals 14 residues. Trimming took 3 bases from V and 3 from J, leaving 9 bases between them. Looked up from germline, CDR1 is MDHEN and CDR2 is SYDVKM. The CDR3 sequence: CASSFGRPNQPQHF. CDR3 nucleotides: TGTGCCAGCAGTTTTGGACGGCCCAATCAGCCCCAGCATTTT.

This clone showed up just once. This rearrangement joins TRBV7-9 to TRBJ2-7, with D possibly being TRBD2 (6 bases). Trimming removed 3 bases from V and 1 base from J, with 16 bases in between. The CDR3 contains 16 residues. CDR1 SEHNR and CDR2 FQNEAQ come from the germline V gene (reference sequence). The CDR3 DNA follows: TGTGCCAGCAGCTTTTCAGCGCGGGACTTTTCCTACGAGCAGTACTTC. This gives the protein CASSFSARDFSYEQYF.

The CDR3 is CASSTALNSPLHF. The CDR3 DNA reads as TGTGCCAGTAGTACTGCGTTGAATTCACCCCTCCACTTT. V usage is TRBV19 and J usage is TRBJ1-6, with D uncertain. The germline CDR1 and CDR2 sequences are LNHDA and SQIVND (reference sequence). The CDR3 runs 13 residues. The V gene lost 4 bases and the J gene lost 7 bases, with 8 bases spanning the gap.

The gene calls are TRBV7-6 and TRBJ1-1; no reliable D call. Trimming took off 5 bases at V and 6 bases at J, with 10 bases between the two ends. CDR1 SGHVS and CDR2 FNYEAQ come from the germline V gene. This CDR3 is 12 amino acids long. CDR3 coding DNA: TGTGCCAGCAGCAACCTTGGGGCTGAAGCTTTCTTT. Its translation: CASSNLGAEAFF.

The V and J genes are TRBV12-3 or TRBV12-4 and TRBJ1-1; D is perhaps TRBD1 (5 bases). The CDR3 is 13 residues long. Trimming pared 5 bases from V and 10 bases from J, leaving 17 bases between. CDR3 bases: TGTGCCAGCAGTCGTCCGGGGACCTGGGGAGCTTTCTTT. Translated, it gives CASSRPGTWGAFF.

This clone was detected once. This chain joins TRBV5-6 and TRBJ1-6, with a tentative D call TRBD1 (5 bases). V lost 4 bases and J lost 0, with 11 bases in between. Germline V gene data show CDR1 as SGHDT and CDR2 as YYEEEE. This CDR3 is 16 amino acids long. The CDR3 nucleotides read TGTGCCAGCAGCAGGGACGGGAGCTCCTATAATTCACCCCTCCACTTT. This encodes CASSRDGSSYNSPLHF.

This chain connects TRBV7-9 to TRBJ2-3; D might be TRBD1 or TRBD2, each matching 6 bases. Trimming took 6 bases from V and 0 from J, leaving 10 bases between them. This CDR3 comprises 14 residues. Looked up from germline, CDR1 is SEHNR and CDR2 is FQNEAQ (reference sequence). In nucleotides, the CDR3 is TGTGCCAGCAGGAAGGGGGGAAGCACAGATACGCAGTATTTT. The encoded protein is CASRKGGSTDTQYF.

For this clone: A much larger clone lies a single base off, so this may be a read error. This chain joins TRBV5-5 and TRBJ2-7; D is unresolved. The germline V and J ends were trimmed by 2 bases and 4 bases, with 4 bases remaining between them. The CDR3 totals 11 residues. Germline CDR1 is SGHKS and CDR2 is YYEKEE (reference sequence). CDR3 sequence: CASSLEYEQYF. As DNA, the CDR3 is TGTGCCAGCAGCTTAGAGTACGAGCAGTACTTC.

The V gene is TRBV18, the J gene TRBJ2-1; 10 bases map to TRBD2. The CDR3 contains 18 residues. CDR1 is KGHSH, CDR2 LQKENI, per germline. V was clipped by 3 bases and J by 1 base; unmatched bases: 9. The CDR3: CASSPWLAGARSYNEQFF. The CDR3, as DNA: TGTGCCAGCTCACCGTGGCTAGCGGGGGCCAGATCCTACAATGAGCAGTTCTTC.

This chain links TRBV18 with TRBJ2-7; D ambiguous. The CDR3 runs to 14 residues. The ends were cut back, 0 bases at V and 0 bases at J, with 6 bases in the middle. Germline values: CDR1 KGHSH, CDR2 LQKENI. CDR3: CASSPPGFSYEQYF. The DNA for the CDR3 is TGTGCCAGCTCACCACCGGGTTTCTCCTACGAGCAGTACTTC.

This clone was seen a handful of times. This chain connects TRBV6-5 to TRBJ1-2; D may be TRBD1 (5 bases). Germline values: CDR1 MNHEY, CDR2 SVGAGI. There are 13 residues in the CDR3. V lost 3 bases to trimming and J lost 7 bases, with 12 bases between them. The CDR3 reads CASSYHQGRGYTF. CDR3 coding DNA: TGTGCCAGCAGTTATCATCAGGGTCGTGGCTACACCTTC.

V and J are TRBV29-1 and TRBJ1-1; D not resolved. V lost 4 bases and J 3 bases, leaving 6 bases between the germline ends. This CDR3 comprises 11 residues. Germline lookup yields CDR1 SQVTM and CDR2 ANQGSEA. In DNA form, the CDR3 reads TGCAGCGTTGGAGGAGACACTGAAGCTTTCTTT. Amino acid sequence: CSVGGDTEAFF.

This clone was counted a single time. The rearrangement joins TRBV4-3 to TRBJ1-5, with D uncertain. Trimming stripped 4 bases from V and 0 bases from J, with 10 bases between. The CDR3 covers 15 residues. The germline CDR1 and CDR2 sequences are LGHNA and YSLEER. The CDR3 protein is CASSRDAYSNQPQHF. In nucleotides, the CDR3 is TGCGCCAGCAGCCGAGACGCTTATAGCAATCAGCCCCAGCATTTT.

The CDR3 protein is CASRPQGNQPQHF. In DNA form, the CDR3 reads TGTGCCAGCAGACCCCAGGGAAATCAGCCCCAGCATTTT. The rearrangement joins TRBV6-5 to TRBJ1-5; D perhaps matches TRBD1 (5 bases). Per germline, CDR1 MNHEY and CDR2 SVGAGI. Trimming left V 6 bases short and J 4 bases short, with 10 bases between. This CDR3 is 13 amino acids long.

The chain couples TRBV28 to TRBJ2-7; D perhaps matches TRBD1 (6 bases). Germline V gene data show CDR1 as MDHEN and CDR2 as SYDVKM. V gave up 5 bases and J gave up 2 bases, with 7 bases separating them. The CDR3 has 12 amino acids. The CDR3 coding sequence is TGTGCCAGCAGTGGGGACACCTACGAGCAGTACTTC. Amino acid sequence: CASSGDTYEQYF. Supplemented by reference TRBV28 and TRBJ2-7, the full variable domain reads DVKVTQSSRYLVKRTGEKVFLECVQDMDHENMFWYRQDPGLGLRLIYFSYDVKMKEKGDIPEGYSVSREKKERFSLILESASTNQTSMYLCASSGDTYEQYFGPGTRLTVT.

This chain uses TRBV19 with TRBJ1-2; 8 nucleotides align to TRBD1. Losses at the gene ends were 4 bases for V and 1 base for J; bases not matched to a gene: 5. CDR3 size: 15 residues. Germline values: CDR1 LNHDA, CDR2 SQIVND (reference sequence). The CDR3 bases are TGTGCCAGTAGTAGGGACAGGCAACTTAACTATGGCTACACCTTC. Protein product: CASSRDRQLNYGYTF.

The genes are TRBV6-6 and TRBJ2-1, with TRBD2 identical over 8 bases. The CDR3 length is 16 residues. Germline V gene sequence: CDR1 MNHNY, CDR2 SVGAGI (reference sequence). V shed 0 bases, J shed 4 bases, and the junction held 5 bases outside the gene matches. The CDR3 DNA follows: TGTGCCAGCAGTTACTCGGGCGCGGGGGGATACAATGAGCAGTTCTTC. This translates into CASSYSGAGGYNEQFF.

In nucleotides, the CDR3 is TGCGCCAGCAGCTTGGGTACAGCTCAAGAGACCCAGTACTTC. It encodes CASSLGTAQETQYF. The chain has TRBV5-1 and TRBJ2-5, with D uncertain. Between the trimmed V and J ends, which lost 0 bases and 2 bases, there was a span of 8 bases. The V gene's germline CDR1 is SGHRS and CDR2 YFSETQ. This CDR3 comprises 14 residues.

This sequence joins TRBV2 and TRBJ1-1; no clear D. The CDR3 length is 14 residues. V was trimmed by 3 bases and J by 1 base, leaving 9 bases between them. CDR1 and CDR2 (germline): SNHLY, FYNNEI. In DNA, the CDR3 is TGTGCCAGCAGTGAGGACGGATCGAACACTGAAGCTTTCTTT. Its protein product is CASSEDGSNTEAFF.

The chain has TRBV6-1 and TRBJ2-3; D might be TRBD2 (5 bases). The CDR3 totals 15 residues. Germline lookup yields CDR1 MNHNS and CDR2 SASEGT. V lost 2 bases and J 1 base, leaving 10 bases between the germline ends. The CDR3 reads CASSENGGGTDTQYF. In nucleotides, the CDR3 is TGTGCCAGCAGTGAAAATGGAGGTGGCACAGATACGCAGTATTTT.

In nucleotides, the CDR3 is TGTGCCAGCAGCTTAGCGGGCGGGGAGGGCAATCAGCCCCAGCATTTT. Translated, it gives CASSLAGGEGNQPQHF. V usage is TRBV7-2 and J usage is TRBJ1-5, with D unclear. Trimming took 0 bases from V and 2 from J, leaving 11 bases between them. The germline V gene encodes CDR1 SGHTA and CDR2 FQGNSA. The length of the CDR3 is 16 residues.

This clone was counted a few times. The genes are TRBV7-2 and TRBJ2-3; 9 nucleotides align to TRBD1. This CDR3 region has 14 residues. The V and J ends lost 3 bases and 4 bases, in that order; junction bases with no gene match: 2. Germline lookup yields CDR1 SGHTA and CDR2 FQGNSA. Here the CDR3 reads CASSLGQGADTQYF. CDR3 bases: TGTGCCAGCAGCTTGGGACAGGGAGCAGATACGCAGTATTTT.

This clone was observed a few times. The V gene is TRBV28, the J gene TRBJ1-1; the D is unclear. The CDR3 covers 15 residues. Looked up from germline, CDR1 is MDHEN and CDR2 is SYDVKM. Trimming took 2 bases from V and 1 from J, leaving 11 bases between them. DNA of the CDR3: TGTGCCAGCAGTTTAGTGGAGGCGCCGAACACTGAAGCTTTCTTT. This codes for CASSLVEAPNTEAFF. The full variable domain, completed using reference TRBV28 and TRBJ1-1, is DVKVTQSSRYLVKRTGEKVFLECVQDMDHENMFWYRQDPGLGLRLIYFSYDVKMKEKGDIPEGYSVSREKKERFSLILESASTNQTSMYLCASSLVEAPNTEAFFGQGTRLTVV.

The chain recombines TRBV11-3 with TRBJ1-2; 9 positions agree with TRBD1. Unmatched junction bases numbered 11, after V lost 5 bases and J lost 7 bases. CDR1 is SGHNT and CDR2 is YENEEA in the germline V gene. This CDR3 contains 15 residues. The CDR3 region is CASSPGQGEVRGYTF. DNA of the CDR3: TGTGCCAGCAGCCCGGGACAGGGAGAGGTCCGTGGCTACACCTTC.

This chain joins TRBV6-5 and TRBJ1-1; D perhaps matches TRBD1 (5 bases). This CDR3 has 15 amino acids. Germline CDR1 is MNHEY and CDR2 is SVGAGI. The ends were cut back, 0 bases at V and 4 bases at J, with 12 bases in the middle. The CDR3: CASSYSWGGGTEAFF. The DNA of the CDR3 is TGTGCCAGCAGTTACTCGTGGGGGGGAGGCACTGAAGCTTTCTTT.

This clone was picked up one time. V is TRBV6-5 and J is TRBJ1-3, with TRBD1 as a possible D gene (6 bases). This CDR3 has 14 amino acids. V was clipped by 3 bases and J by 4 bases, with 10 bases between them. Germline V gives CDR1 MNHEY, CDR2 SVGAGI. The CDR3 spells CASSYDRRGNTIYF. As DNA, the CDR3 is TGTGCCAGCAGTTATGACAGGAGAGGAAACACCATATATTTT.